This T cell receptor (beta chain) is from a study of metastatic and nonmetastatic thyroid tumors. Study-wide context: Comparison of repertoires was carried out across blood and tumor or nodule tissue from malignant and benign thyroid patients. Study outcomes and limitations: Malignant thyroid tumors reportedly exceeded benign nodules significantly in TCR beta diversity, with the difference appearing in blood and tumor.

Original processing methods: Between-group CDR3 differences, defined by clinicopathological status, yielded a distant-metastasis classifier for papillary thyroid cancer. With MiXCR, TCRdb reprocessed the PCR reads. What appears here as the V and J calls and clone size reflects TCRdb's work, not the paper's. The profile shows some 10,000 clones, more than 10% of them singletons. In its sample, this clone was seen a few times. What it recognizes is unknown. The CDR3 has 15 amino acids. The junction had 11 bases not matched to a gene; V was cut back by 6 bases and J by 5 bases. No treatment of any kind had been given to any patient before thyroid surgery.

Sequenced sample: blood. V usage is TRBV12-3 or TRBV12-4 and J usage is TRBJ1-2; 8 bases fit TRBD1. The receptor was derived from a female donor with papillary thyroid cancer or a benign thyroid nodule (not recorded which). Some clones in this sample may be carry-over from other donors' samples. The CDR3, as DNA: TGTGCCAGCAGAAGGACAGGGCGCTATAAATATGGCTACACCTTC. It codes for CASRRTGRYKYGYTF.